Listed below are T cell receptor beta chains from one sample, sequenced in a study of blood T cell repertoires in COVID-19. This table comes from immunoSEQ multiplex PCR, and its TCRdb copy is limited to in-frame clones, with some not included. In the table there are approximately 46,000 clones, more than 80% of which are singletons. The sample taken for sequencing was peripheral blood. These receptors were taken from a man in his 60s with acute or convalescent COVID-19. The CDR3 runs from the conserved cysteine through the conserved F or W. D genes are given only for firm matches. Where a row states a size, it is once, few, many or the class of an expanded clone; other rows omit it.

size	D	V	J	CDR3	DNA
.	TRBD1	TRBV5-1	TRBJ1-6	CASSPSDRGLLGSPLHF	TGCGCCAGCAGCCCTTCTGACAGGGGTCTGTTGGGTTCACCCCTCCACTTT
.	.	TRBV9	TRBJ2-3	CASSVLQGGWTDTQYF	TGTGCCAGCAGCGTTTTACAGGGCGGATGGACAGATACGCAGTATTTT
.	.	TRBV6-1	TRBJ1-2	CASSESDRLGNYGYTF	TGTGCCAGCAGTGAATCCGACAGGTTGGGGAACTATGGCTACACCTTC
.	.	TRBV5-4	TRBJ1-4	CASSRGGGLTNEKLFF	TGTGCCAGCAGCCGTGGGGGGGGGCTAACTAATGAAAAACTGTTTTTT
medium-sized	.	TRBV7-9	TRBJ1-3	CASSLGQPGGNTIYF	TGTGCCAGCAGCTTAGGACAGCCCGGGGGAAACACCATATATTTT
.	.	TRBV7-9	TRBJ2-2	CASRVTELFF	TGTGCCAGCCGGGTTACGGAGCTGTTTTTT
.	TRBD2	TRBV19	TRBJ2-2	CASNAGEGTGELFF	TGTGCCAGTAACGCGGGAGAAGGGACCGGGGAGCTGTTTTTT
.	.	TRBV3-1/TRBV3-2	TRBJ2-5	CASSSLGEGGETQYF	TGTGCCAGCAGCTCTCTAGGGGAAGGGGGAGAGACCCAGTACTTC
.	.	TRBV20-1	TRBJ1-2	CSAYISYGYTF	TGCAGTGCTTACATCTCGTATGGCTACACCTTC
few	.	TRBV5-1	TRBJ2-2	CASSSGGSEATANTGELFF	TGCGCCAGCAGCTCAGGAGGGTCGGAGGCGACAGCGAACACCGGGGAGCTGTTTTTT
.	.	TRBV21-1	TRBJ2-7	CASSKKLAGYYEQYF	TGTGCCAGCAGCAAAAAGCTTGCGGGGTACTACGAGCAGTACTTC
.	.	TRBV5-1	TRBJ1-2	CASSARPGGYGYTF	TGCGCCAGCAGCGCCCGGCCCGGGGGCTATGGCTACACCTTC
.	TRBD1	TRBV28	TRBJ1-3	CASSRQGSAGNTIYF	TGTGCCAGCAGCCGACAGGGGTCCGCTGGAAACACCATATATTTT
.	TRBD2	TRBV27	TRBJ2-7	CASSLLFGGVGEQYF	TGTGCCAGCAGCCTTTTATTTGGGGGGGTGGGTGAGCAGTACTTC
once	.	TRBV11-2	TRBJ2-2	CASSFQGGGTGELFF	TGTGCCAGCAGCTTCCAGGGTGGTGGCACCGGGGAGCTGTTTTTT
.	.	TRBV9	TRBJ2-3	CASSVSGDTQYF	TGTGCCAGCAGCGTATCAGGTGATACGCAGTATTTT
.	TRBD1	TRBV28	TRBJ2-7	CASGTGGRSYEQYF	TGTGCCAGTGGGACAGGGGGCCGCTCCTACGAGCAGTACTTC
.	.	TRBV6-5	TRBJ1-6	CASSYSEWGTSPLHF	TGTGCCAGCAGTTACTCCGAATGGGGCACCTCACCCCTCCACTTT
.	TRBD2	TRBV7-6	TRBJ2-5	CASSTIPGLGGETQYF	TGTGCCAGCAGCACAATACCGGGACTAGGCGGAGAGACCCAGTACTTC
.	TRBD1	TRBV25-1	TRBJ2-7	CASSGQGQGYEQYF	TGTGCCAGCAGTGGCCAGGGACAGGGCTACGAGCAGTACTTC
.	.	TRBV13	TRBJ1-2	CASSLGRAAAVNYGYTF	TGTGCCAGCAGCTTAGGAAGGGCAGCGGCTGTGAACTATGGCTACACCTTC
.	.	TRBV6-2/TRBV6-3	TRBJ1-2	CASSYALELNYGYTF	TGTGCCAGCAGTTACGCCTTGGAGCTAAACTATGGCTACACCTTC
few	.	TRBV10-3	TRBJ2-3	CAIREGEGFSDTQYF	TGTGCCATCAGAGAGGGGGAGGGATTTAGTGATACGCAGTATTTT
.	.	TRBV6-6	TRBJ1-1	CASSPGEGNTEAFF	TGTGCCAGCAGCCCGGGTGAGGGGAACACTGAAGCTTTCTTT
.	TRBD1	TRBV29-1	TRBJ1-2	CSVVTGGGYGYTF	TGCAGCGTTGTGACAGGGGGCGGGTATGGCTACACCTTC
.	TRBD2	TRBV19	TRBJ2-2	CASRDSGSLAGELFF	TGTGCCAGTAGAGATAGCGGGAGTTTGGCCGGGGAGCTGTTTTTT
.	TRBD1	TRBV28	TRBJ1-5	CASRDEDRGDQPQHF	TGTGCCAGCAGGGACGAGGACAGGGGAGATCAGCCCCAGCATTTT
.	.	TRBV7-9	TRBJ2-1	CASLEDSYNEQFF	TGTGCCAGCCTGGAGGACTCCTACAATGAGCAGTTCTTC
.	TRBD1	TRBV13	TRBJ2-4	CASSLQGVDIQYF	TGTGCCAGCAGCTTACAGGGGGTTGACATTCAGTACTTC
once	TRBD2	TRBV7-9	TRBJ2-1	CASSPGLGSGTYNEQFF	TGTGCCAGCAGTCCGGGACTAGGATCTGGCACCTACAATGAGCAGTTCTTC
.	TRBD1	TRBV19	TRBJ2-1	CASTGQGANNEQFF	TGTGCCAGTACGGGACAGGGGGCGAACAATGAGCAGTTCTTC
.	TRBD2	TRBV9	TRBJ2-1	CASSISGGYNEQFF	TGTGCCAGCAGCATTAGCGGGGGGTACAATGAGCAGTTCTTC
.	.	TRBV28	TRBJ2-7	CASSIRTDAYEQYF	TGTGCCAGCAGTATACGGACAGACGCCTACGAGCAGTACTTC
few	.	TRBV13	TRBJ1-4	CASSLAGRDGDEKLFF	TGTGCCAGCAGCTTAGCGGGGAGGGACGGGGATGAAAAACTGTTTTTT
.	.	TRBV24-1	TRBJ2-7	CATSDPLGASNEQYF	TGTGCCACCAGTGATCCACTGGGGGCGTCTAACGAGCAGTACTTC
.	TRBD1	TRBV9	TRBJ1-2	CASSEIGQVSYGYTF	TGTGCCAGCAGCGAGATAGGACAGGTATCCTATGGCTACACCTTC
.	.	TRBV7-9	TRBJ2-7	CASSLETDSYEQYF	TGTGCCAGCAGCCTGGAGACAGACTCCTACGAGCAGTACTTC
.	.	TRBV19	TRBJ2-2	CASKVGSSNTGELFF	TGTGCAAGCAAAGTGGGCAGTTCGAACACCGGGGAGCTGTTTTTT
.	.	TRBV7-9	TRBJ2-5	CASSRTSYQETQYF	TGTGCCAGCAGCCGAACATCGTACCAAGAGACCCAGTACTTC
.	.	TRBV4-2	TRBJ2-1	CASSQEPSGVYNEQFF	TGTGCCAGCAGCCAAGAGCCCAGCGGAGTATACAATGAGCAGTTCTTC
few	.	TRBV5-1	TRBJ1-1	CASSGDSSMNTEAFF	TGCGCCAGCAGCGGTGACAGCTCCATGAACACTGAAGCTTTCTTT
.	TRBD1	TRBV11-2	TRBJ2-2	CASSPTTGATGELFF	TGTGCCAGCAGCCCGACGACAGGGGCCACCGGGGAGCTGTTTTTT
.	TRBD2	TRBV14	TRBJ2-1	CASSFRSGSTHNEQFF	TGTGCCAGCAGCTTCCGTAGCGGGAGCACACACAATGAGCAGTTCTTC
.	.	TRBV2	TRBJ1-1	CASRDQGFTEAFF	TGTGCCAGCAGGGACCAGGGATTCACTGAAGCTTTCTTT
.	.	TRBV2	TRBJ2-1	CASSPLRSSYNEQFF	TGTGCCAGCAGTCCGTTGAGGAGCTCCTACAATGAGCAGTTCTTC
few	TRBD2	TRBV5-3	TRBJ2-7	CARGPKMRPSGRAVDEQYF	TGTGCCAGAGGACCCAAAATGCGCCCTAGCGGGAGGGCCGTGGACGAGCAGTACTTC
medium-sized	.	TRBV28	TRBJ2-7	CASSLTEGSDEQYF	TGTGCCAGCAGTTTAACGGAGGGATCGGACGAGCAGTACTTC
.	TRBD2	TRBV7-3	TRBJ2-5	CASSPGLAEETQYF	TGTGCCAGCAGCCCGGGACTAGCGGAGGAGACCCAGTACTTC
few	.	TRBV2	TRBJ2-1	CASRPDRTNNEQFF	TGTGCCAGCAGACCCGACAGGACCAACAATGAGCAGTTCTTC
.	TRBD1	TRBV6-5	TRBJ1-6	CASSPPGQGVSPLHF	TGTGCCAGCAGTCCGCCGGGACAGGGCGTCTCACCCCTCCACTTT
.	TRBD1	TRBV19	TRBJ1-5	CASSIDRGQGAHQPQHF	TGTGCCAGTAGTATAGATCGCGGACAGGGGGCTCATCAGCCCCAGCATTTT
few	.	TRBV28	TRBJ1-1	CASSLGGRPNTEAFF	TGTGCCAGCAGTTTAGGAGGCAGGCCGAACACTGAAGCTTTCTTT
few	.	TRBV20-1	TRBJ1-6	CSASPRNSPLHF	TGCAGTGCTAGTCCTAGGAATTCACCCCTCCACTTT
.	TRBD2	TRBV18	TRBJ2-5	CASFSGAGGETQYF	TGTGCCAGCTTCTCGGGAGCGGGAGGAGAGACCCAGTACTTC
.	TRBD2	TRBV19	TRBJ2-3	CASSTGLAGGVTQYF	TGTGCCAGTAGTACGGGACTAGCGGGAGGCGTTACGCAGTATTTT
.	.	TRBV5-1	TRBJ1-2	CASSPTGTYGYGYTF	TGCGCCAGCAGCCCAACAGGGACCTATGGCTATGGCTACACCTTC
.	.	TRBV20-1	TRBJ2-2	CSASRRVGELFF	TGCAGTGCTAGTCGTCGGGTTGGGGAGCTGTTTTTT
.	TRBD2	TRBV28	TRBJ2-1	CASSPSGSLRNEQFF	TGTGCCAGCAGCCCAAGCGGGAGCTTGAGGAATGAGCAGTTCTTC
.	TRBD2	TRBV4-2	TRBJ2-1	CASSQVPYAGGGYNEQFF	TGTGCCAGCAGCCAAGTACCTTACGCTGGCGGGGGCTACAATGAGCAGTTCTTC
.	TRBD1	TRBV9	TRBJ2-7	CASSVGGQGLYEQYF	TGTGCCAGCAGCGTAGGAGGACAGGGATTGTACGAGCAGTACTTC